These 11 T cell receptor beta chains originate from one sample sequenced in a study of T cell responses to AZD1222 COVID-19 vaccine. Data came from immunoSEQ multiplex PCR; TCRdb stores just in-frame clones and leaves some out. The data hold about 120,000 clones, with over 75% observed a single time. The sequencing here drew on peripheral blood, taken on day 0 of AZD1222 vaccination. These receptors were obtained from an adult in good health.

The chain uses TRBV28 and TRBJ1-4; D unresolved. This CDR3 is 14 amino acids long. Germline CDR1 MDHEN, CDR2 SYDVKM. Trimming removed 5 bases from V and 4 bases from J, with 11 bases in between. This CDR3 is CASSTSVINEKLFF. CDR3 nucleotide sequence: TGTGCCAGCAGTACTAGCGTGATTAATGAAAAACTGTTTTTT. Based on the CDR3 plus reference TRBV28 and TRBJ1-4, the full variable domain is DVKVTQSSRYLVKRTGEKVFLECVQDMDHENMFWYRQDPGLGLRLIYFSYDVKMKEKGDIPEGYSVSREKKERFSLILESASTNQTSMYLCASSTSVINEKLFFGSGTQLSVL.

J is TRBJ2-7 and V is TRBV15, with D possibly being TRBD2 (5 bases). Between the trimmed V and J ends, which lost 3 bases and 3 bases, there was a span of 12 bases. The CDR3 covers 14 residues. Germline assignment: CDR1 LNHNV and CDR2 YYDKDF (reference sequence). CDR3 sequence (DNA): TGTGCCACCAGCAGCCACTTCGGGGACTACGAGCAGTACTTC. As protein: CATSSHFGDYEQYF.

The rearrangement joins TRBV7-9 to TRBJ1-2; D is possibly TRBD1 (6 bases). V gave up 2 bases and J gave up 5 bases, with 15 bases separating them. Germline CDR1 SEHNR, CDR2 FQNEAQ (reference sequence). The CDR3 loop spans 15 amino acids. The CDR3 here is CASSLRTERGYGYTF. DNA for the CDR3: TGTGCCAGCAGCTTAAGGACGGAGAGGGGGTATGGCTACACCTTC.

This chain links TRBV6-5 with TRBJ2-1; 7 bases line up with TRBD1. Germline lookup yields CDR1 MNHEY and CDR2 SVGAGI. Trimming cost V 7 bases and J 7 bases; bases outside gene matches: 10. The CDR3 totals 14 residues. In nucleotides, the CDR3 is TGTGCCAGCAATCTGAAGGGGGCGGGTAATGAGCAGTTCTTC. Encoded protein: CASNLKGAGNEQFF.

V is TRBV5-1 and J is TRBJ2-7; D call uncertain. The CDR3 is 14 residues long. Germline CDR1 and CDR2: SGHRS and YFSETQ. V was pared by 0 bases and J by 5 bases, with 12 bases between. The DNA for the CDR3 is TGCGCCAGCAGCTTGGAGGGTATGAGAAACGAGCAGTACTTC. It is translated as CASSLEGMRNEQYF.

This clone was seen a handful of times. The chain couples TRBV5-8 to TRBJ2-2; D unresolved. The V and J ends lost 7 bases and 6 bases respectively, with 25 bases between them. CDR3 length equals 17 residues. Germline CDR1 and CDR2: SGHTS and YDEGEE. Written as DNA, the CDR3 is TGTGCCAGCGGCCCCCAGCAGCCAATGGTGTCGCCCGGGGAGCTGTTTTTT. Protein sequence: CASGPQQPMVSPGELFF.

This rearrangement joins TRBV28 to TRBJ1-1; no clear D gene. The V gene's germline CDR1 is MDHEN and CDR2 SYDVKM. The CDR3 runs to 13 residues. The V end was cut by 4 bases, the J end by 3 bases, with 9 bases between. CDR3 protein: CASSSSWDTEAFF. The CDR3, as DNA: TGTGCCAGCAGTTCTTCTTGGGACACTGAAGCTTTCTTT.

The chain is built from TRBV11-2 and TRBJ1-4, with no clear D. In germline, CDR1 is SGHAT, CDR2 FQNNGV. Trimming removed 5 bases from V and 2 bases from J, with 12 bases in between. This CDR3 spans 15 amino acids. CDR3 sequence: CASSTQSGTNEKLFF. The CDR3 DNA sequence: TGTGCCAGCAGCACCCAGAGCGGGACTAATGAAAAACTGTTTTTT. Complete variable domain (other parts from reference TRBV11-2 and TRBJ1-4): EAGVAQSPRYKIIEKRQSVAFWCNPISGHATLYWYQQILGQGPKLLIQFQNNGVVDDSQLPKDRFSAERLKGVDSTLKIQPAKLEDSAVYLCASSTQSGTNEKLFFGSGTQLSVL.

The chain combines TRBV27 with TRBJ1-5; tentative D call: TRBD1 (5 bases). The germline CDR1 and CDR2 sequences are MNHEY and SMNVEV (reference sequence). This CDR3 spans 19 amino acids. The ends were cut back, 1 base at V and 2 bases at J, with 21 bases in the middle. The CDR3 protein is CASSLYGRAWVWGNQPQHF. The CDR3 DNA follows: TGTGCCAGCAGTTTATATGGCAGGGCTTGGGTATGGGGCAATCAGCCCCAGCATTTT.

CDR3 region: CASSLGGSYNEQFF. DNA of the CDR3: TGCGCCAGCAGCCTCGGGGGTAGTTACAATGAGCAGTTCTTC. J is TRBJ2-1 and V is TRBV4-1, with D possibly being TRBD2 (6 bases). The CDR3 runs 14 residues. Deletions cut 4 bases from V and 4 bases from J, with 11 bases between. CDR1 and CDR2 from the germline V gene are MGHRA and YSYEKL.

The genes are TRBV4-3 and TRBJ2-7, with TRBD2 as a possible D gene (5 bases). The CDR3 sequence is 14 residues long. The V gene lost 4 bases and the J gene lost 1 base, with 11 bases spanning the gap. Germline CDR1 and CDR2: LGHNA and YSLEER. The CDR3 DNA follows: TGCGCCAGCAGCCCGAGAGGGATTTCCTACGAGCAGTACTTC. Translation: CASSPRGISYEQYF.